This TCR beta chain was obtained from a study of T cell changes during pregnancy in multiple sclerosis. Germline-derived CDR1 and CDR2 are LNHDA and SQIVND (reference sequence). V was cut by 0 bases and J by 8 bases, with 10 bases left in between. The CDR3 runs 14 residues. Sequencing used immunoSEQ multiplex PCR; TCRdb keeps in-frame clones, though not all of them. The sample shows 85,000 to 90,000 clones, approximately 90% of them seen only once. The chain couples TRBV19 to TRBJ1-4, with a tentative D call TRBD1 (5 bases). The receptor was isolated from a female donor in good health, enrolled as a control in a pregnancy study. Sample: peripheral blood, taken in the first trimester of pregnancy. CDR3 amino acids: CASSIEGGFEKLFF. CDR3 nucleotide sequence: TGTGCCAGTAGTATAGAGGGGGGTTTCGAAAAACTGTTTTTT.